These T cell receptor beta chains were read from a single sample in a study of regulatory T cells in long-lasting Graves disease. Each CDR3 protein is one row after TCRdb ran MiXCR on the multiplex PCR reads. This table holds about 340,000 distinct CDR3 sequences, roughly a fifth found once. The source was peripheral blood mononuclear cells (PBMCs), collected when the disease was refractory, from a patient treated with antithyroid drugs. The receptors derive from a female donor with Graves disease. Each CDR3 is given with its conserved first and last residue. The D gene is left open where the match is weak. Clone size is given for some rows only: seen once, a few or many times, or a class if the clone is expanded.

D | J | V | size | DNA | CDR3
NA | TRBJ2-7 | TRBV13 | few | TGTGCCAGCAGCCCCCCATTGCCGGATTCCTCGTTGAGCTTC | CASSPPLPDSSLSF
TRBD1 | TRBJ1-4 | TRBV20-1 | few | TGCAGTGCTAGAGCCCAGGGGGGGCAGAGTGAAAAACTGTTTTTT | CSARAQGGQSEKLFF
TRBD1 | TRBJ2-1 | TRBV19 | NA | TGTGCCAGTAACCCGGGACAGTTTACGCACAATGAGCAGTTCTTC | CASNPGQFTHNEQFF
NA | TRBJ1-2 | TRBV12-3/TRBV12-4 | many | TGTGCCAGCAGTCCCTTCAACGGCTATGGCTACACCTTC | CASSPFNGYGYTF
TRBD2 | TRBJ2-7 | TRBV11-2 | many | TGTGCCAGCAGCTTGACTAGCGGGGTACCTTACGAGCAGTACTTC | CASSLTSGVPYEQYF
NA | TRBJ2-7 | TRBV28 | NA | TGTGCCAACAGTTTATTGAGGGAGCAGTACTTC | CANSLLREQYF
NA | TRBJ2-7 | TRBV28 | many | TGTGCCAGCAGTTTATGGACAGTGGGCTCCTACGAGCAGTACTTC | CASSLWTVGSYEQYF
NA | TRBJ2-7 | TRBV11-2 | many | TGTGCCAGCAGCTTACAACCTAGTCTATCCTACGAGCAGTACTTC | CASSLQPSLSYEQYF
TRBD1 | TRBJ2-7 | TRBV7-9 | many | TGTGCCAGCAGCTCCCCTGGGACAGGGGAGTACGAGCAGTACTTC | CASSSPGTGEYEQYF
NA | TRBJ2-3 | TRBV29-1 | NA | TGCAGCGTTGAAGGCGCAACTAGCTCCACAGATACGCAGTATTTT | CSVEGATSSTDTQYF
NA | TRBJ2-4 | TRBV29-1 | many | TGCAGCGCTGTGGCCTTGGGGGTCGACATTCAGTACTTC | CSAVALGVDIQYF
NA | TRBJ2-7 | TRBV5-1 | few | TGCGCCAGCAGCGCCCTCGCAGGGTCCTACGAGCAGTACTTC | CASSALAGSYEQYF
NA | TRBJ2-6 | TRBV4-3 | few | TGCGCCAGCAGCCAAGATTTGGTCTCCATAATCCCTGGGGCCAACGTCCTGACTTTC | CASSQDLVSIIPGANVLTF
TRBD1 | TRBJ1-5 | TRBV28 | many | TGTGCCAGCAGGGACGACAGGGGGCAGGATCAGCCCCAGCATTTT | CASRDDRGQDQPQHF
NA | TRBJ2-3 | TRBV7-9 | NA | TGTGCCAGCAGCCCGCTAGGGCTACTGGGAGATACGCAGTATTTT | CASSPLGLLGDTQYF
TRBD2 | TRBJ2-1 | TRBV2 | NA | TGTGCCAGCTCCCCGGGACTAGCGGGAGAGGGTGAGCAGTTCTTC | CASSPGLAGEGEQFF
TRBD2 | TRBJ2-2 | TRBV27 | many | TGTGCCAGCAGTTTATCGGGGGGGGTTACCGGGGAGCTGTTTTTT | CASSLSGGVTGELFF
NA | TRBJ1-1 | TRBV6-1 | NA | TGTGCCAGCAGGCAAGGAGCTTACCCGGCAGGGGACTCGGAGGGTGAAGCTTTCTTT | CASRQGAYPAGDSEGEAFF
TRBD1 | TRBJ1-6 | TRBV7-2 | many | TGTGCCAGCAGCTGGACAGGCGTTAATTCACCCCTCCACTTT | CASSWTGVNSPLHF